Shown below are 19 T cell receptor beta chains from a single sample sequenced in a study of beta chain features in type 1 diabetes. Study-wide findings and caveats: TCRB CDR3 length was moderately but significantly reduced in all four CD4+ subsets of Type 1 diabetes patients.

The sequenced template was cDNA made from the entire isolated RNA. The protocol was immunoSEQ multiplex PCR, while the TCRdb copy is restricted to in-frame clones and leaves out a portion. The sample has roughly 150,000 clones, 6.5% to 9.5% seen once; the top ten hold roughly 0.97%. For these receptors, no antigen is known. The sample comprised central memory CD4+ T cells from blood. Receptors were obtained from a woman aged 40 to 49 with type 1 diabetes.

This clone came up a few times. This chain links TRBV30 with TRBJ2-2; 8 bases are shared with TRBD2. Germline values: CDR1 GTSNPN, CDR2 SVGIG (reference sequence). There are 15 residues in the CDR3. Trimming removed 0 bases from V and 5 bases from J; junction bases left unmatched: 5. Here the CDR3 reads CAWSVTAGVTGELFF. The DNA of the CDR3 is TGTGCCTGGAGTGTAACAGCGGGAGTGACCGGGGAGCTGTTTTTT.

This clone was seen only a few times. The chain links TRBV9 to TRBJ2-3, with D possibly being TRBD2 (5 bases). The CDR3 contains 16 residues. CDR1 and CDR2 (germline): SGDLS, YYNGEE. V was shortened by 0 bases and J by 5 bases, with 16 bases between the two germline ends. The CDR3 DNA is TGTGCCAGCAGCGTAGAGGCCCTACGGGGTAGAGATACGCAGTATTTT. It translates to CASSVEALRGRDTQYF.

This clone appeared a few times. V gene TRBV5-1 combines with J gene TRBJ2-3; D gene ambiguous. The CDR3 has 14 amino acids. Trimming cost V 0 bases and J 2 bases, with 7 bases left between them. Per germline, CDR1 SGHRS and CDR2 YFSETQ. The CDR3 DNA reads TGCGCCAGCAGCTTGGGGCAGATCACAGATACGCAGTATTTT. Translation gives CASSLGQITDTQYF.

This clone has more than one count but fewer than ten. V gene TRBV27 combines with J gene TRBJ2-7, with 7 bases that match TRBD1. The germline V gene encodes CDR1 MNHEY and CDR2 SMNVEV (reference sequence). V was clipped by 4 bases and J by 3 bases; unmatched bases: 9. This CDR3 is 15 amino acids long. The CDR3: CASSSPDRIFYEQYF. The CDR3 nucleotides are TGTGCCAGCAGTTCCCCGGACAGGATTTTCTACGAGCAGTACTTC.

The V gene is TRBV29-1, the J gene TRBJ1-3; D remains unclear. This CDR3 is built from 13 residues. CDR1 is SQVTM, CDR2 ANQGSEA, per germline. V was shortened by 3 bases and J by 4 bases, with 10 bases between the two germline ends. The CDR3 coding sequence is TGCAGCGTTGAGGCAGCGGGGGGAAACACCATATATTTT. The encoded protein is CSVEAAGGNTIYF.

This clone turned up a few times. The chain is built from TRBV11-2 and TRBJ2-6; 7 nucleotides agree with TRBD1. There are 15 residues in the CDR3. J gave up 4 bases and V 5 bases, and 5 bases lay outside the gene matches. Germline-derived CDR1 and CDR2 are SGHAT and FQNNGV. This chain's CDR3 is CASSRDSSGANVLTF. CDR3 sequence (DNA): TGTGCCAGCAGCCGGGACAGTTCAGGGGCCAACGTCCTGACTTTC.

This clone has just a few counts. This chain joins TRBV7-2 and TRBJ2-7; D might be TRBD1 (6 bases). Germline V gives CDR1 SGHTA, CDR2 FQGNSA. V lost 2 bases and J lost 0, with 20 bases in between. The CDR3 has 18 residues. The CDR3 nucleotides read TGTGCCAGCAGCTTAAAAGGACAGTCCTCGCGGGCCTCCTACGAGCAGTACTTC. This sequence encodes CASSLKGQSSRASYEQYF.

This clone was detected a few times. V and J are TRBV11-2 and TRBJ1-1, with 7 bases aligning to TRBD1. The V gene's germline CDR1 is SGHAT and CDR2 FQNNGV. Trimming cost V 4 bases and J 5 bases; bases outside gene matches: 10. CDR3 size: 15 residues. CDR3 residues: CASSSQGGGGTEAFF. The CDR3 nucleotides are TGTGCCAGCAGCTCTCAGGGGGGCGGAGGAACTGAAGCTTTCTTT.

This clone was detected only a few times. CDR3 loop: CASSLYGGNSPLHF. The DNA for the CDR3 is TGCGCCAGCAGCTTGTACGGGGGGAATTCACCCCTCCACTTT. J is TRBJ1-6 and V is TRBV5-1, with a tentative D call TRBD1 (5 bases). CDR1 and CDR2 from the germline V gene are SGHRS and YFSETQ. V dropped 1 base and J dropped 7 bases, with 9 bases sitting between them. CDR3 length: 14 amino acids.

This clone appeared a few times. Other DNA sequences in this sample translate to the same CDR3. This chain joins TRBV4-1 and TRBJ2-5; TRBD2 agrees at 8 bases. Germline values: CDR1 MGHRA, CDR2 YSYEKL. The CDR3 covers 15 residues. V trimming: 1 base; J trimming: 3 bases; junction bases outside the gene matches: 4. The CDR3 sequence: CASSQGRGGEETQYF. CDR3 nucleotide sequence: TGCGCCAGCAGCCAAGGACGGGGGGGAGAAGAGACCCAGTACTTC.

This clone appeared many times. This chain links TRBV2 with TRBJ2-3; 11 nucleotides line up with TRBD2. V was pared by 4 bases and J by 2 bases, with 11 bases of the junction left unmatched. CDR1 is SNHLY, CDR2 FYNNEI, per germline. CDR3 length equals 18 residues. This CDR3 reads CASSGLAGRGPNTDTQYF. In DNA form, the CDR3 reads TGTGCCAGCAGTGGACTAGCGGGAAGGGGGCCCAACACAGATACGCAGTATTTT.

There are a few counts of this clone. This rearrangement joins TRBV5-1 to TRBJ1-5; D unclear. The ends were cut back, 0 bases at V and 7 bases at J, with 8 bases in the middle. Germline V CDR1 and CDR2: SGHRS, YFSETQ. The CDR3 totals 13 residues. The CDR3 loop reads CASSLDVSQPQHF. The CDR3 bases are TGCGCCAGCAGCTTGGATGTTAGCCAGCCCCAGCATTTT. Complete variable domain (other parts from reference TRBV5-1 and TRBJ1-5): KAGVTQTPRYLIKTRGQQVTLSCSPISGHRSVSWYQQTPGQGLQFLFEYFSETQRNKGNFPGRFSGRQFSNSRSEMNVSTLELGDSALYLCASSLDVSQPQHFGDGTRLSIL.

This clone has a handful of counts. The chain combines TRBV10-3 with TRBJ2-5; 8 bases match TRBD1. After removal of 4 bases from V and 5 bases from J, the junction contained 3 bases not matched to a gene. CDR1 and CDR2 from the germline V gene are ENHRY and SYGVKD. The CDR3 sequence is 13 residues long. The CDR3 is CAISGQGTETQYF. CDR3 bases: TGTGCCATCAGTGGACAGGGGACGGAGACCCAGTACTTC.

This clone was counted between two and nine times. The V gene is TRBV7-3, the J gene TRBJ2-7; perhaps TRBD2 as D (5 bases). Germline V gives CDR1 SGHTA, CDR2 FQGTGA. This CDR3 comprises 13 residues. V shed 5 bases and J shed 6 bases, with 14 bases lying between them. The CDR3 region is CASSLERAGEQYF. CDR3 bases: TGTGCCAGCAGCCTAGAGAGGGCGGGCGAGCAGTACTTC.

This clone occurred a few times. The chain is built from TRBV25-1 and TRBJ2-5, with 11 nucleotides matching TRBD2. The CDR3 covers 14 residues. The germline gives CDR1 MGHDK, CDR2 SYGVNS. Germline trimming cut 11 bases from V and 5 bases from J; bases unmatched to any gene: 10. As DNA, the CDR3 is TGTGCCTCAGGGCGGCTAGCGGGAGGCGAGACCCAGTACTTC. It specifies CASGRLAGGETQYF.

At least ten counts were recorded for this clone. The gene calls are TRBV5-1 and TRBJ1-2; 9 nucleotides line up with TRBD1. Germline V gene lookup returns CDR1 SGHRS and CDR2 YFSETQ. Unmatched junction bases numbered 2, after V lost 0 bases and J lost 8 bases. The CDR3 covers 13 residues. CDR3: CASSLDRGLGYTF. The CDR3 bases are TGCGCCAGCAGCTTGGACAGGGGGCTGGGCTACACCTTC.

The chain has TRBV11-2 and TRBJ2-7; D might be TRBD2 (6 bases). The CDR3 extends over 14 amino acids. Per the germline V gene, CDR1 is SGHAT and CDR2 is FQNNGV. V lost 1 base, J lost 4 bases, and 11 bases lay in between. Here the CDR3 DNA reads TGTGCCAGCAGCTTAGCGGGGGAATATTACGAGCAGTACTTC. Its protein product is CASSLAGEYYEQYF.

This clone was found a few times. V usage is TRBV6-5 and J usage is TRBJ2-1; 11 bases fit TRBD2. Trimming took 5 bases from V and 6 from J; bases not matched to a gene: 6. The germline gives CDR1 MNHEY, CDR2 SVGAGI. This CDR3 spans 15 amino acids. This CDR3 is CASSTGTSGSNEQFF. The CDR3 bases are TGTGCCAGCAGTACCGGGACTAGCGGATCCAATGAGCAGTTCTTC.

Only a few counts were recorded for this clone. The genes are TRBV7-2 and TRBJ2-7; 8 nucleotides match TRBD1. CDR1 and CDR2 (germline): SGHTA, FQGNSA. The V and J ends lost 5 bases and 7 bases, in that order; junction bases with no gene match: 10. The CDR3 contains 14 residues. CDR3 sequence reads: CASSARTGSGEQYF. CDR3 nucleotide sequence: TGTGCCAGCAGCGCGCGGACAGGGAGCGGGGAGCAGTACTTC.